The 11 T cell receptor beta chains presented below share a single source sample, sequenced in a study of cytomegalovirus exposure and HLA in healthy donors. The PCR ran on 60 Vbeta and 13 Jbeta primers. Here immunoSEQ multiplex PCR was the method, and the copy in TCRdb shows in-frame clones only, minus some. The table records roughly 160,000 clones, roughly 80% of them present only once. The sequenced sample consisted of PBMCs. These receptors all stem from a male donor in good health and CMV-seronegative.

This sequence joins TRBV7-6 and TRBJ2-7, with D perhaps TRBD2 (6 bases). The V end lost 4 bases, the J end lost 4 bases, and 20 bases lay between the germline ends. The CDR3 runs to 16 residues. The germline V gene encodes CDR1 SGHVS and CDR2 FNYEAQ. The CDR3 DNA reads TGTGCCAGCAGCTCAAGAGGAGGGAAGTCTAGGTACGAGCAGTACTTC. Translated: CASSSRGGKSRYEQYF.

The V call is TRBV7-8, the J call TRBJ2-5; D is uncertain. The CDR3 is 17 residues long. Trimming removed 4 bases from V and 1 base from J, with 19 bases in between. CDR1 is SGHVS, CDR2 FQNEAQ, per germline. The CDR3 DNA follows: TGTGCCAGCAGCTCTGTGACACCTTCGTCTTTCCAAGAGACCCAGTACTTC. It specifies CASSSVTPSSFQETQYF.

This chain links TRBV25-1 with TRBJ1-5, with D possibly being TRBD1 (5 bases). This CDR3 spans 15 amino acids. The V gene's germline CDR1 is MGHDK and CDR2 SYGVNS. V lost 3 bases and J lost 1, with 10 bases in between. The CDR3 coding sequence is TGTGCCAGCAGTGATTCGGGGGGGAGCAATCAGCCCCAGCATTTT. The encoded protein is CASSDSGGSNQPQHF.

The chain joins TRBV30 to TRBJ2-7; D is possibly TRBD1 (5 bases). Germline CDR1 and CDR2: GTSNPN and SVGIG (reference sequence). The CDR3 has 12 amino acids. V lost 7 bases and J lost 5, with 15 bases in between. The chain's CDR3 is CALNTGGHEQYF. In DNA, the CDR3 is TGTGCCTTGAATACAGGTGGCCACGAGCAGTACTTC.

The chain recombines TRBV5-1 with TRBJ1-1; 7 bases are a match to TRBD1. The CDR3 runs 15 residues. Germline loops: CDR1 SGHRS, CDR2 YFSETQ. Unmatched junction bases numbered 7, after V lost 4 bases and J lost 1 base. The CDR3 loop is CASSGPQGKNTEAFF. The CDR3 nucleotides are TGCGCCAGCAGCGGCCCACAGGGGAAGAACACTGAAGCTTTCTTT.

The chain joins TRBV11-2 to TRBJ2-2; TRBD2 might be the D (5 bases). The CDR3 loop spans 15 amino acids. Germline-derived CDR1 and CDR2 are SGHAT and FQNNGV. V gave up 3 bases and J gave up 2 bases, with 10 bases separating them. The CDR3 sequence is CASSFSGFNTGELFF. DNA of the CDR3: TGTGCCAGCAGCTTCTCGGGATTTAACACCGGGGAGCTGTTTTTT.

The chain couples TRBV6-5 to TRBJ2-2; 8 bases are a match to TRBD1. Germline V gives CDR1 MNHEY, CDR2 SVGAGI. This CDR3 region has 14 residues. The V segment lost 2 bases and the J segment 7 bases; nucleotides outside the gene matches: 3. The CDR3 protein is CASSYQQGVGELFF. As DNA, the CDR3 is TGTGCCAGCAGTTACCAACAGGGGGTCGGGGAGCTGTTTTTT.

The rearrangement joins TRBV5-1 to TRBJ2-7, with D hard to call. CDR3 length equals 12 residues. Per the germline V gene, CDR1 is SGHRS and CDR2 is YFSETQ. The V and J ends lost 3 bases and 3 bases respectively, with 7 bases between them. The CDR3 reads CASSSSYYEQYF. The CDR3 coding sequence is TGCGCCAGCAGCTCATCCTACTACGAGCAGTACTTC.

The rearrangement uses TRBV2 and TRBJ2-7; TRBD1 matches at 7 bases. The germline V gene encodes CDR1 SNHLY and CDR2 FYNNEI. The CDR3 has 16 amino acids. Unmatched junction bases numbered 13, after V lost 6 bases and J lost 2 bases. This CDR3 is CASRETSDRRTYEQYF. In nucleotides, the CDR3 is TGTGCCAGCAGAGAAACTTCGGACAGGCGAACCTACGAGCAGTACTTC.

The CDR3 DNA sequence: TGCGCCAGCAGCTCGGGCGACGGGGGTCTCAATGAGCAGTTCTTC. Translation: CASSSGDGGLNEQFF. The V and J genes are TRBV5-1 and TRBJ2-1; TRBD2 might be the D (6 bases). The CDR3 sequence is 15 residues long. Per the germline V gene, CDR1 is SGHRS and CDR2 is YFSETQ. With 3 bases removed from V and 6 bases from J, the gap between germline ends came to 16 bases.

This clone was found once. The chain is built from TRBV9 and TRBJ1-2; D may be TRBD1 (6 bases). The ends were cut back, 0 bases at V and 8 bases at J, with 20 bases in the middle. This CDR3 region has 16 residues. CDR1 is SGDLS and CDR2 is YYNGEE in the germline V gene. DNA for the CDR3: TGTGCCAGCAGCGTAGCTACTGTGGGGGGGCCAGAAGGCTACACCTTC. Residues: CASSVATVGGPEGYTF. The full variable domain, completed using reference TRBV9 and TRBJ1-2, is DSGVTQTPKHLITATGQRVTLRCSPRSGDLSVYWYQQSLDQGLQFLIQYYNGEERAKGNILERFSAQQFPDLHSELNLSSLELGDSALYFCASSVATVGGPEGYTFGSGTRLTVV.